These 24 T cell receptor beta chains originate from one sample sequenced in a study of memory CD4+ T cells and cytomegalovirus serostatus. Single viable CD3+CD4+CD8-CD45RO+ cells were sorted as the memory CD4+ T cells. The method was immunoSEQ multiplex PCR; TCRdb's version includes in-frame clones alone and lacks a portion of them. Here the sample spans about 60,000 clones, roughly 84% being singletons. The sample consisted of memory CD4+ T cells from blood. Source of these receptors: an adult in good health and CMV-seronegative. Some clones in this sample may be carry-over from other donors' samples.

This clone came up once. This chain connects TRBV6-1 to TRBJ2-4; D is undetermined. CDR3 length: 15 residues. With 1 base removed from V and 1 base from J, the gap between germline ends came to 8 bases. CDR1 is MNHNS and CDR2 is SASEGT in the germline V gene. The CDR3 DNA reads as TGTGCCAGCAGTGAAGAAAGCCTTGCCAAAAACATTCAGTACTTC. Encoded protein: CASSEESLAKNIQYF.

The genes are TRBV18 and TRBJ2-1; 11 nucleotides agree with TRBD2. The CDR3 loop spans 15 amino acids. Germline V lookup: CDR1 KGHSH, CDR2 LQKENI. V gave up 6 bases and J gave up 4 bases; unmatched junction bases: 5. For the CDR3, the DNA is TGTGCCAGCTCCCCCGGGACTAGCGGTTACAATGAGCAGTTCTTC. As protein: CASSPGTSGYNEQFF.

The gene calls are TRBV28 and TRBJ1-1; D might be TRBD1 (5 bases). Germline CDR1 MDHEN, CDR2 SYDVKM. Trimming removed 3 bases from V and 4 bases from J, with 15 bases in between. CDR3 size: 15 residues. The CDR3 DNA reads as TGTGCCAGCAGTTTCAGGACTGGGAGGGGCACTGAAGCTTTCTTT. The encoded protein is CASSFRTGRGTEAFF.

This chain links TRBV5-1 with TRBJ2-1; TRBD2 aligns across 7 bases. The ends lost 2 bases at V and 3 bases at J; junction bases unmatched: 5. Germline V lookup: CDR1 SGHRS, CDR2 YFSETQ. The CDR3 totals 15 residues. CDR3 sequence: CASSLSGNRYNEQFF. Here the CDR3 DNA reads TGCGCCAGCAGCTTAAGCGGGAATCGCTACAATGAGCAGTTCTTC.

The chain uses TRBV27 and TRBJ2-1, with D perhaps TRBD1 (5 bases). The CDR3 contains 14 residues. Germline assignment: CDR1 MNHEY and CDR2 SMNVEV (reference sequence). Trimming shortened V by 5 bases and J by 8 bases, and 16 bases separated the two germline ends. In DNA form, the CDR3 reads TGTGCCAGCAGTAAGCAAGGGATCAGGGATGAGCAGTTCTTC. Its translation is CASSKQGIRDEQFF.

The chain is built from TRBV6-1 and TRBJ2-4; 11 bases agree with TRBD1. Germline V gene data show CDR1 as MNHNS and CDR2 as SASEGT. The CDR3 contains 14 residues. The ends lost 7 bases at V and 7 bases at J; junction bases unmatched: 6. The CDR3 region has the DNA TGTGCCAGCACTTTGGACAGGGGGCGCAACATTCAGTACTTC. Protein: CASTLDRGRNIQYF.

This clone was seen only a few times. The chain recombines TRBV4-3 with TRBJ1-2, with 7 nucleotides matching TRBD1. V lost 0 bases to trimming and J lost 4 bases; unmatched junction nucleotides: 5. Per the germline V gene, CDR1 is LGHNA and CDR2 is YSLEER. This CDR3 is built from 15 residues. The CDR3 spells CASSQEPGTAYGYTF. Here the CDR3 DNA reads TGCGCCAGCAGCCAAGAGCCAGGGACAGCCTATGGCTACACCTTC.

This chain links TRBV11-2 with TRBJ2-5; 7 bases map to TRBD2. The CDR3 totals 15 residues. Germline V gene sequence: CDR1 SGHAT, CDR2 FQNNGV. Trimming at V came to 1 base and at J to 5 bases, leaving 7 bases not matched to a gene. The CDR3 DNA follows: TGTGCCAGCAGCTTAGGACGCGGGAGAGAGGAGACCCAGTACTTC. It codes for CASSLGRGREETQYF. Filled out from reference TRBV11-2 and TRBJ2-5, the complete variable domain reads EAGVAQSPRYKIIEKRQSVAFWCNPISGHATLYWYQQILGQGPKLLIQFQNNGVVDDSQLPKDRFSAERLKGVDSTLKIQPAKLEDSAVYLCASSLGRGREETQYFGPGTRLLVL.

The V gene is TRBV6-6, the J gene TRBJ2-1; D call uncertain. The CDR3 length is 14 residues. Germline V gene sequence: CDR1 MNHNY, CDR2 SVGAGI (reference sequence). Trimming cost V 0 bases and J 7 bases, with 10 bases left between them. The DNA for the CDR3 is TGTGCCAGCAGTTACTCCTCTATGACGAATGAGCAGTTCTTC. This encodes CASSYSSMTNEQFF.

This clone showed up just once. CDR3 protein: CASSKGSDPSYNEQFF. The CDR3 DNA follows: TGTGCCAGCAGCAAAGGTAGCGACCCATCCTACAATGAGCAGTTCTTC. The rearrangement joins TRBV21-1 to TRBJ2-1; the D call in the table, TRBD2, was not verified against the DNA. TRBV21-1 is a pseudogene locus. CDR3 length: 16 residues.

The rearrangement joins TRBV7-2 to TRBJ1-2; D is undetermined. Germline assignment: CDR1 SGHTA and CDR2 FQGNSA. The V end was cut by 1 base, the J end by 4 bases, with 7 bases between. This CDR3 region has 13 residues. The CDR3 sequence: CASSLDEAYGYTF. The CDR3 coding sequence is TGTGCCAGCAGCTTAGACGAGGCCTATGGCTACACCTTC.

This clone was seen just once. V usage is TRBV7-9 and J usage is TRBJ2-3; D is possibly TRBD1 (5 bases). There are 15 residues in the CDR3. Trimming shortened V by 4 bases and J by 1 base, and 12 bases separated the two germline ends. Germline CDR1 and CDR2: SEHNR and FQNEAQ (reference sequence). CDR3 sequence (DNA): TGTGCCAGCAGCTGGAGAGAAGGGGGCACAGATACGCAGTATTTT. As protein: CASSWREGGTDTQYF.

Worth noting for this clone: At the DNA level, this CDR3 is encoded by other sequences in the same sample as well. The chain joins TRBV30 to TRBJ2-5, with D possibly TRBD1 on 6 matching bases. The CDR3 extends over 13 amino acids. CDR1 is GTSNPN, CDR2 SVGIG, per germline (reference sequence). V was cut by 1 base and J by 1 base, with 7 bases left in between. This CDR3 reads CAWSGGLQETQYF. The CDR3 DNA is TGTGCCTGGAGTGGGGGGCTCCAAGAGACCCAGTACTTC.

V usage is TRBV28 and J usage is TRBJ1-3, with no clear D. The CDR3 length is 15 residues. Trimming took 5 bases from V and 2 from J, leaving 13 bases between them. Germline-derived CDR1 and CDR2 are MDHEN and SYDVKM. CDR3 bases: TGTGCCAGCAGTCCTCCCCCGGGGACTGGAAACACCATATATTTT. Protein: CASSPPPGTGNTIYF.

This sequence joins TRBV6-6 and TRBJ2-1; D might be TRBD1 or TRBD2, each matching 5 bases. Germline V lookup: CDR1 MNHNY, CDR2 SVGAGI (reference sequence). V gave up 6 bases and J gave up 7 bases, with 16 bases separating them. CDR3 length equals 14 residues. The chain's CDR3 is CASRTLRWGNEQFF. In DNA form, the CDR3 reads TGTGCCAGCAGAACCTTGAGGTGGGGGAATGAGCAGTTCTTC.

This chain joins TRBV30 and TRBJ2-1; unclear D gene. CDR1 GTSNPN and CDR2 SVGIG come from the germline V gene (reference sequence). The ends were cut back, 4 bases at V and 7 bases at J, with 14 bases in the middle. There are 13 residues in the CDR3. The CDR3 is CAWNSGLVNEQFF. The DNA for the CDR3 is TGTGCCTGGAATTCGGGCCTGGTAAATGAGCAGTTCTTC.

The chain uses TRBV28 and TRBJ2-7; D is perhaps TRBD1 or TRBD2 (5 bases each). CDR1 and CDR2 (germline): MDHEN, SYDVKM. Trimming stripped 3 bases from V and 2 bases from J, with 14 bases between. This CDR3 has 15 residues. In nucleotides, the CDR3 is TGTGCCAGCAGTTTCTCGGGACCGGGGACCTACGAGCAGTACTTC. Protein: CASSFSGPGTYEQYF.

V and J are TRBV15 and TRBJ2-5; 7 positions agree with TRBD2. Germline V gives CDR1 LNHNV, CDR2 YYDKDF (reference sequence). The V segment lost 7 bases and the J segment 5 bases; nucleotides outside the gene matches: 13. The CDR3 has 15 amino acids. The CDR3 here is CATKGLGSVGETQYF. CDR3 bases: TGTGCCACCAAAGGACTAGGGAGTGTTGGGGAGACCCAGTACTTC. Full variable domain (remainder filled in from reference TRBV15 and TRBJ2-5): DAMVIQNPRYQVTQFGKPVTLSCSQTLNHNVMYWYQQKSSQAPKLLFHYYDKDFNNEADTPDNFQSRRPNTSFCFLDIRSPGLGDTAMYLCATKGLGSVGETQYFGPGTRLLVL.

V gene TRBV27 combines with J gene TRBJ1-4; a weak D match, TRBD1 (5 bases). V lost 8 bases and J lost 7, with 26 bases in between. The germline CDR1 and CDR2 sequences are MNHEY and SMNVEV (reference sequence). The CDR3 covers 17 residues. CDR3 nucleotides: TGTGCCAGCGGACCCCTAACCCCGGGACTCCGGAGTGAAAAACTGTTTTTT. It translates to CASGPLTPGLRSEKLFF.

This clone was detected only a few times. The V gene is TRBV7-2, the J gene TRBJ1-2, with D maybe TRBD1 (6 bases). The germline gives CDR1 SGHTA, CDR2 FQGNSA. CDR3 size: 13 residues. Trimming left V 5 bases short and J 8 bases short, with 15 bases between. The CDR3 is CASSPNRAGGYTF. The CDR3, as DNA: TGTGCCAGCAGCCCAAACAGGGCCGGCGGCTACACCTTC.

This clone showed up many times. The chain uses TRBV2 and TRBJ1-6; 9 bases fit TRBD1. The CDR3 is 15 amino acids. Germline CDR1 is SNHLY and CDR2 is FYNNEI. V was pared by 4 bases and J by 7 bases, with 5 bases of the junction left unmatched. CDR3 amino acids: CASSATGGQNSPLHF. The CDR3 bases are TGTGCCAGCAGTGCGACAGGGGGTCAAAATTCACCCCTCCACTTT.

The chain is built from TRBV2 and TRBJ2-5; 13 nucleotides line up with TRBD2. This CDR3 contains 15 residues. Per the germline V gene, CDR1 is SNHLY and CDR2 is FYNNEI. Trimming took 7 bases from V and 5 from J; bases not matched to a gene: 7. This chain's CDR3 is CASTWTSGSRETQYF. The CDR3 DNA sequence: TGTGCCAGCACTTGGACTAGCGGGAGTCGGGAGACCCAGTACTTC.

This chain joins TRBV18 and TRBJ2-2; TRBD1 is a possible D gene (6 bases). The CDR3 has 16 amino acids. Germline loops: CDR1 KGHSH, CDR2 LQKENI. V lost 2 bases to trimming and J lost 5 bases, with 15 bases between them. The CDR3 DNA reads TGTGCCAGCTCACCAGGGACAAGGTCAAGGACCGGGGAGCTGTTTTTT. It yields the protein CASSPGTRSRTGELFF. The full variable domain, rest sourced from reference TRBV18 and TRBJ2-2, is NAGVMQNPRHLVRRRGQEARLRCSPMKGHSHVYWYRQLPEEGLKFMVYLQKENIIDESGMPKERFSAEFPKEGPSILRIQQVVRGDSAAYFCASSPGTRSRTGELFFGEGSRLTVL.

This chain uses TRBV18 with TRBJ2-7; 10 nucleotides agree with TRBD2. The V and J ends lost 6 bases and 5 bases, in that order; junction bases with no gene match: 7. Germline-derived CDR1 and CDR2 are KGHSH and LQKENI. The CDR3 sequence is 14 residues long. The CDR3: CASSPAGGPNEQYF. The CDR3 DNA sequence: TGTGCCAGCTCCCCAGCGGGAGGGCCGAACGAGCAGTACTTC.